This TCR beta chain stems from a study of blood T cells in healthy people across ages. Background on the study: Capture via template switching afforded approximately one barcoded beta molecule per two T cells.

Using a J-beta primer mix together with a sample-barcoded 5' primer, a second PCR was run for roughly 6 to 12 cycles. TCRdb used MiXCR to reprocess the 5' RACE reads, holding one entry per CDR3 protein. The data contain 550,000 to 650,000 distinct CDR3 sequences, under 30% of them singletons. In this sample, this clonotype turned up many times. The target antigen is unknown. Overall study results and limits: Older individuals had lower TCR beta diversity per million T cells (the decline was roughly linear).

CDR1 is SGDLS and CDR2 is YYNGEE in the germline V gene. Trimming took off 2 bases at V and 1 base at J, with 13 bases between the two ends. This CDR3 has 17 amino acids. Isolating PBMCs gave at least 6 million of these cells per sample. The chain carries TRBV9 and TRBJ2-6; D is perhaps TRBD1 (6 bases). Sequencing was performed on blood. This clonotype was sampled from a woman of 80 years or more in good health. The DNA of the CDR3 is TGTGCCAGCAGCGTGGGGGACATGGAATCTGGGGCCAACGTCCTGACTTTC. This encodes CASSVGDMESGANVLTF. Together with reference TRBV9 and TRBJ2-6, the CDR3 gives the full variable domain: DSGVTQTPKHLITATGQRVTLRCSPRSGDLSVYWYQQSLDQGLQFLIQYYNGEERAKGNILERFSAQQFPDLHSELNLSSLELGDSALYFCASSVGDMESGANVLTFGAGSRLTVL.